The 29 T cell receptor beta chains below come from one sample, sequenced in a study of persistence of HIV-infected CD4 T cells. Sequencing used immunoSEQ version 4 in survey mode. TCRdb's copy holds only in-frame clones and misses some; the assay was immunoSEQ multiplex PCR. Here the sample spans over 30,000 clones, approximately 78% being singletons. These TCRs' antigens remain unknown. Cells were stimulated with overlapping HIV-1 Gag 15-mer peptides. Memory cells lacking CD40L and CD69 with high CD45RO were sorted. The sample consisted of cultured CD4+ T cells from PBMCs, taken from a patient who received antiretroviral therapy. All receptors come from an adult with HIV. The donor label of this sample is uncertain.

V usage is TRBV19 and J usage is TRBJ2-7, with D perhaps being TRBD1 or TRBD2 (5 bases each). CDR1 and CDR2 (germline): LNHDA, SQIVND (reference sequence). The CDR3 contains 14 residues. The V gene lost 1 base and the J gene lost 3 bases, with 10 bases spanning the gap. CDR3 nucleotide sequence: TGTGCCAGTAGTATAGCCTGGGGGAGCTACGAGCAGTACGTC. Amino acid sequence: CASSIAWGSYEQYV.

This chain uses TRBV11-3 with TRBJ2-3, with D perhaps matching TRBD1 (7 bases). V gave up 1 base and J gave up 5 bases, with 13 bases separating them. The CDR3 runs 15 residues. Germline CDR1 SGHNT, CDR2 YENEEA. The CDR3 DNA reads TGTGCCAGCAGCTTAGGCGCCCAGGGGGGAGATACGCAGTATTTT. Translation: CASSLGAQGGDTQYF.

The CDR3 DNA reads as TGTGCCTTATACTCCAAGGGAGGTAGCTATGGCTACACCTTC. Protein product: CALYSKGGSYGYTF. The chain carries TRBV30 and TRBJ1-2; D is unclear. The V end was cut by 7 bases, the J end by 4 bases, with 19 bases between. Germline V gene data show CDR1 as GTSNPN and CDR2 as SVGIG (reference sequence). The CDR3 loop spans 14 amino acids.

The rearrangement uses TRBV23-1 and TRBJ1-1, with D possibly being TRBD1 (5 bases). TRBV23-1 is an open reading frame whose function is uncertain. V was cut by 6 bases and J by 1 base, with 24 bases left in between. The CDR3 totals 18 residues. CDR3: CASSRLPEDIGENTEAFF. The CDR3 coding sequence is TGCGCCAGCAGCCGCCTCCCGGAGGACATTGGGGAGAACACTGAAGCTTTCTTT.

This chain connects TRBV5-4 to TRBJ2-3; 8 nucleotides align to TRBD2. The CDR3 extends over 17 amino acids. V dropped 1 base and J dropped 0; count of bases not matched to a gene: 7. The germline V gene has CDR1 SGHNT and CDR2 YYREEE (reference sequence). In DNA, the CDR3 is TGTGCCAGCAGCTTGAAGTTGGCGGGGGGCAGCACAGATACGCAGTATTTT. Amino acid sequence: CASSLKLAGGSTDTQYF.

This sequence joins TRBV5-1 and TRBJ2-2; D is possibly TRBD1 (5 bases). This CDR3 has 15 residues. The V end was cut by 4 bases, the J end by 5 bases, with 15 bases between. Germline V CDR1 and CDR2: SGHRS, YFSETQ. CDR3 sequence reads: CASSPGQERTGELFF. The CDR3 coding sequence is TGCGCCAGCAGCCCAGGGCAGGAGCGAACCGGGGAGCTGTTTTTT.

CDR3 nucleotides: TGTGCCTGGAGTATCGGGACAGGGGCCACCGGGGAGCTGTTTTTT. Translating it yields CAWSIGTGATGELFF. The gene calls are TRBV30 and TRBJ2-2, with 10 bases matching TRBD1. The CDR3 sequence is 15 residues long. The ends lost 2 bases at V and 4 bases at J; junction bases unmatched: 4. Germline lookup yields CDR1 GTSNPN and CDR2 SVGIG (reference sequence).

This rearrangement joins TRBV10-3 to TRBJ1-2; TRBD1 agrees at 8 bases. The CDR3 is 13 residues long. CDR1 is ENHRY, CDR2 SYGVKD, per germline. The V and J ends lost 6 bases and 14 bases, in that order; junction bases with no gene match: 14. The DNA of the CDR3 is TGTGCCATCAGCGACAGGGGAGATATGCGTGGAACCTTC. It yields the protein CAISDRGDMRGTF.

The chain employs TRBV5-1 and TRBJ2-7, with D perhaps assigned TRBD1 or TRBD2 (5 bases each). CDR3 length: 15 residues. V was pared by 3 bases and J by 4 bases, with 17 bases between. The germline V gene has CDR1 SGHRS and CDR2 YFSETQ. The CDR3 reads CASSSGQGPLYEQYV. CDR3 nucleotide sequence: TGCGCCAGCAGCTCAGGTCAGGGACCCCTATACGAGCAGTACGTC.

The V call is TRBV19, the J call TRBJ2-2; 10 bases are a match to TRBD2. V shed 7 bases, J shed 6 bases, and the junction held 5 bases outside the gene matches. Per the germline V gene, CDR1 is LNHDA and CDR2 is SQIVND (reference sequence). The CDR3 covers 14 residues. The CDR3 DNA follows: TGTGCCAGTAAGAGCGGGGGGGCCGCCGGGGAGCTGTTTTTT. Amino acid sequence: CASKSGGAAGELFF.

The chain is built from TRBV4-2 and TRBJ2-7, with a weak D call TRBD2 (6 bases). This CDR3 spans 18 amino acids. Trimming took 3 bases from V and 0 from J, leaving 21 bases between them. Germline values: CDR1 LGHNA, CDR2 YNFKEQ. The CDR3 sequence is CASSHLGAAAGISYEQYF. The CDR3 DNA sequence: TGTGCCAGCAGCCATCTCGGGGCGGCGGCGGGGATCTCCTACGAGCAGTACTTC.

This chain joins TRBV24-1 and TRBJ2-3; D is undetermined. The CDR3 contains 16 residues. Looked up from germline, CDR1 is KGHDR and CDR2 is SFDVKD. V lost 4 bases and J 0 bases, leaving 13 bases between the germline ends. The CDR3, as DNA: TGTGCCACCAGTGACCCCGGGCGTACTAGCACAGATACGCAGTATTTT. Protein sequence: CATSDPGRTSTDTQYF.

The chain carries TRBV6-6 and TRBJ2-7; either TRBD1 or TRBD2 may fit D (5 bases each). V lost 5 bases and J 6 bases, leaving 17 bases between the germline ends. Per germline, CDR1 MNHNY and CDR2 SVGAGI (reference sequence). The CDR3 is made up of 14 amino acids. In DNA form, the CDR3 reads TGTGCCAGCAGTCCCCTTAACGAGGGGTCCGAGCAGTACGTC. Translated: CASSPLNEGSEQYV.

The V gene is TRBV7-9, the J gene TRBJ1-2; TRBD1 is a possible D gene (5 bases). The germline V gene encodes CDR1 SEHNR and CDR2 FQNEAQ (reference sequence). The CDR3 spans 11 residues. V dropped 1 base and J dropped 8 bases, with 5 bases sitting between them. This chain's CDR3 is CASSLGGGYTF. The CDR3 region has the DNA TGTGCCAGCAGCTTAGGGGGCGGCTACACCTTC.

The V call is TRBV10-2, the J call TRBJ1-3, with 9 bases matching TRBD1. The CDR3 has 15 amino acids. The V and J ends lost 3 bases and 4 bases, in that order; junction bases with no gene match: 4. Germline V lookup: CDR1 WSHSY, CDR2 SAAADI. In nucleotides, the CDR3 is TGCGCCAGCAGTGACGGGACAGGGTTCGGAAACACCATATATTTT. Its translation: CASSDGTGFGNTIYF.

This clone was found once. V and J are TRBV6-6 and TRBJ2-7, with 11 nucleotides matching TRBD1. V trimming: 2 bases; J trimming: 11 bases; junction bases outside the gene matches: 5. This CDR3 has 13 amino acids. Germline loops: CDR1 MNHNY, CDR2 SVGAGI (reference sequence). This chain's CDR3 is CASSYEGQGVKYV. The CDR3 nucleotides are TGTGCCAGCAGTTACGAGGGACAGGGGGTGAAGTACGTC.

With regard to this clone: This sample includes further DNA sequences coding for the same CDR3. J is TRBJ1-1 and V is TRBV6-5, with a tentative D call TRBD1 (6 bases). V lost 7 bases and J 7 bases, leaving 10 bases between the germline ends. In germline, CDR1 is MNHEY, CDR2 SVGAGI. The CDR3 contains 11 residues. The CDR3 region is CASKGQGEAFF. CDR3 nucleotide sequence: TGTGCCAGCAAGGGACAAGGTGAAGCTTTCTTT.

In nucleotides, the CDR3 is TGTGCCAGCGGCCGGACGGGGCTGGTGGATGAGCAGTTCTTC. Encoded protein: CASGRTGLVDEQFF. The chain is built from TRBV5-4 and TRBJ2-1, with D perhaps assigned TRBD1 or TRBD2 (5 bases each). This CDR3 contains 14 residues. Germline V gene data show CDR1 as SGHNT and CDR2 as YYREEE (reference sequence). With 7 bases removed from V and 8 bases from J, the gap between germline ends came to 19 bases. Together with reference TRBV5-4 and TRBJ2-1, the CDR3 gives the full variable domain: ETGVTQSPTHLIKTRGQQVTLRCSSQSGHNTVSWYQQALGQGPQFIFQYYREEENGRGNFPPRFSGLQFPNYSSELNVNALELDDSALYLCASGRTGLVDEQFFGPGTRLTVL.

This clone was recorded only once. The V gene is TRBV30, the J gene TRBJ1-4; D is uncertain. The V end was cut by 8 bases, the J end by 0 bases, with 10 bases between. The CDR3 spans 13 residues. From germline, CDR1 is GTSNPN and CDR2 SVGIG (reference sequence). CDR3 loop: CAAPEATNEKLFF. The DNA of the CDR3 is TGTGCCGCCCCCGAAGCAACTAATGAAAAACTGTTTTTT.

The J gene is TRBJ1-1, the V gene TRBV19; D is perhaps TRBD1 (6 bases). The V end was cut by 3 bases, the J end by 4 bases, with 18 bases between. This CDR3 contains 16 residues. Germline lookup yields CDR1 LNHDA and CDR2 SQIVND (reference sequence). Here the CDR3 DNA reads TGTGCCAGTAGTATGCAAGGGGGGGATGTTGGCACTGAAGCTTTCTTT. It specifies CASSMQGGDVGTEAFF.

On this clone: At one boundary the junction diverges from the germline segment, which might be a read error. This rearrangement joins TRBV5-6 to TRBJ2-7; unclear D gene. The CDR3 is 13 amino acids. Germline CDR1 reads SGHDT; CDR2 reads YYEEEE. The CDR3 loop is CASSREPDSPPDF. DNA for the CDR3: TGTGCCAGCAGCAGGGAACCAGACTCCCCCCCGGACTTC.

This sequence joins TRBV6-5 and TRBJ1-6; 7 nucleotides agree with TRBD1. The CDR3 is made up of 14 amino acids. The V gene's germline CDR1 is MNHEY and CDR2 SVGAGI. V lost 5 bases to trimming and J lost 7 bases; unmatched junction nucleotides: 5. The CDR3 spells CASSRDRQNSPLHF. DNA of the CDR3: TGTGCCAGCAGTAGGGACAGACAGAATTCACCCCTCCACTTT.

This clone has just one count. This chain connects TRBV18 to TRBJ1-2; tentatively, D is TRBD1 (6 bases). Between the trimmed V and J ends, which lost 2 bases and 4 bases, there was a span of 11 bases. CDR1 is KGHSH and CDR2 is LQKENI in the germline V gene. This CDR3 has 14 amino acids. CDR3 sequence reads: CASSPGDRLYGYTF. The CDR3 bases are TGTGCCAGCTCACCAGGAGACAGGCTCTATGGCTACACCTTC.

V is TRBV5-4 and J is TRBJ2-3; 9 bases agree with TRBD2. The CDR3 runs to 16 residues. The ends lost 0 bases at V and 4 bases at J; junction bases unmatched: 6. Germline V gene sequence: CDR1 SGHNT, CDR2 YYREEE (reference sequence). The CDR3 region has the DNA TGTGCCAGCAGCTTGGGAGGACTAGCGATTGCAGATACGCAGTATTTT. Amino acid sequence: CASSLGGLAIADTQYF.

The rearrangement uses TRBV29-1 and TRBJ2-3, with D perhaps TRBD2 (6 bases). The germline V and J ends were trimmed by 3 bases and 5 bases, with 18 bases remaining between them. CDR1 is SQVTM and CDR2 is ANQGSEA in the germline V gene. There are 15 residues in the CDR3. In DNA form, the CDR3 reads TGCAGCGTTGATCCCCGTAGCGGAGCGGGAGATACGCAGTATTTT. It is translated as CSVDPRSGAGDTQYF.

The chain couples TRBV15 to TRBJ1-2; D is perhaps TRBD1 (6 bases). V was pared by 0 bases and J by 4 bases, with 12 bases between. There are 15 residues in the CDR3. Germline-derived CDR1 and CDR2 are LNHNV and YYDKDF (reference sequence). This CDR3 reads CATSRDQQGTYGYTF. CDR3 DNA: TGTGCCACCAGCAGAGACCAACAGGGAACCTATGGCTACACCTTC.

This chain uses TRBV9 with TRBJ2-5; possible D gene TRBD2, 5 bases. This CDR3 is built from 16 residues. In germline, CDR1 is SGDLS, CDR2 YYNGEE. The V end lost 2 bases, the J end lost 2 bases, and 16 bases lay between the germline ends. The CDR3 loop reads CASSVDGLARQETQYF. In DNA form, the CDR3 reads TGTGCCAGCAGCGTTGACGGGCTAGCCCGACAAGAGACCCAGTACTTC.

The J gene is TRBJ1-1, the V gene TRBV19; TRBD1 matches at 7 bases. Germline V CDR1 and CDR2: LNHDA, SQIVND (reference sequence). The CDR3 extends over 14 amino acids. J gave up 1 base and V 11 bases, and 10 bases lay outside the gene matches. The CDR3 sequence is CACARGTANTEAFF. The CDR3 DNA is TGTGCCTGTGCGCGGGGGACAGCGAACACTGAAGCTTTCTTT.

This chain's CDR3 is CASRTGSRGYTF. The CDR3 DNA is TGCGCCAGCAGAACAGGGAGCCGTGGCTACACCTTC. V gene TRBV5-1 combines with J gene TRBJ1-2; a possible D gene is TRBD1 (6 bases). The germline gives CDR1 SGHRS, CDR2 YFSETQ. Trimming cost V 5 bases and J 7 bases, with 12 bases left between them. The CDR3 sequence is 12 residues long. The whole variable domain, remainder taken from reference TRBV5-1 and TRBJ1-2, is KAGVTQTPRYLIKTRGQQVTLSCSPISGHRSVSWYQQTPGQGLQFLFEYFSETQRNKGNFPGRFSGRQFSNSRSEMNVSTLELGDSALYLCASRTGSRGYTFGSGTRLTVV.